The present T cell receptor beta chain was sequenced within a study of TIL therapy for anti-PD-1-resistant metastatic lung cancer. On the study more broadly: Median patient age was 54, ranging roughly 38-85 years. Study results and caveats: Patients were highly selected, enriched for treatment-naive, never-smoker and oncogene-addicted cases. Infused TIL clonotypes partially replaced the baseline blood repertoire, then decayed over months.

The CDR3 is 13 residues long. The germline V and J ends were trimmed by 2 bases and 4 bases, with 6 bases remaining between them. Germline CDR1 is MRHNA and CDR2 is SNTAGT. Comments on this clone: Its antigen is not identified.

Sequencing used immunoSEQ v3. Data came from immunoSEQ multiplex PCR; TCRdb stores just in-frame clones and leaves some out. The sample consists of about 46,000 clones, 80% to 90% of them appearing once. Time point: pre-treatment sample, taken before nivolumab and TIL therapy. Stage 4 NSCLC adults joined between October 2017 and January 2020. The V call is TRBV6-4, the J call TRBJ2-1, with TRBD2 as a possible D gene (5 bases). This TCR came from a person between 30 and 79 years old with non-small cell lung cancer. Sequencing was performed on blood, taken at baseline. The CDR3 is CASSDREYNEQFF. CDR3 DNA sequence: TGTGCCAGCAGTGACAGGGAGTACAATGAGCAGTTCTTC.